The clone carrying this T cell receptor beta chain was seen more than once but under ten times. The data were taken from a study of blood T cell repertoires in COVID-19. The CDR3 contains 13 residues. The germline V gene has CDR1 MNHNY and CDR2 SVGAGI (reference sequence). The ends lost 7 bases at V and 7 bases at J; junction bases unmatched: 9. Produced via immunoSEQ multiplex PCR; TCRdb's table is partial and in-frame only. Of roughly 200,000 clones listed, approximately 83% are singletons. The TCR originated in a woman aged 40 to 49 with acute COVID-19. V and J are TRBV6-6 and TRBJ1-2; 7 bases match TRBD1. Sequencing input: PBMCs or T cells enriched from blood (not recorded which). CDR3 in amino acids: CASNPRGGSGYTF. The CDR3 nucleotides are TGTGCCAGCAACCCCCGAGGGGGCAGTGGCTACACCTTC.